The next 18 T cell receptor beta chains were all read from a single sample in a study of blood T cell repertoires in COVID-19. The table came from immunoSEQ multiplex PCR; TCRdb's copy has only in-frame clones and leaves some out. The sample lists some 110,000 clones, 82% seen once, with 7.9% in the top ten. The specimen sequenced was peripheral blood. The receptors come from an older man with acute or convalescent COVID-19.

This sequence joins TRBV30 and TRBJ2-5; 9 nucleotides agree with TRBD2. The CDR3 is 15 amino acids. V trimming: 0 bases; J trimming: 2 bases; junction bases outside the gene matches: 4. CDR1 and CDR2 from the germline V gene are GTSNPN and SVGIG (reference sequence). This CDR3 reads CAWSVGSGGQETQYF. The CDR3 DNA follows: TGTGCCTGGAGTGTGGGTAGCGGGGGACAAGAGACCCAGTACTTC.

The chain couples TRBV7-6 to TRBJ2-7; perhaps TRBD2 as D (6 bases). Trimming took 5 bases from V and 3 from J, leaving 20 bases between them. This CDR3 has 16 amino acids. Germline V lookup: CDR1 SGHVS, CDR2 FNYEAQ. CDR3 DNA sequence: TGTGCCAGCAGCCCCGGGAGAGGAAACAAGAACTACGAGCAGTACTTC. The encoded protein is CASSPGRGNKNYEQYF.

The chain uses TRBV11-2 and TRBJ2-3; D may be TRBD1 (7 bases). This CDR3 is 15 amino acids long. Trimming removed 7 bases at V and 8 bases at J, with 22 bases between. The germline V gene has CDR1 SGHAT and CDR2 FQNNGV. In nucleotides, the CDR3 is TGTGCCAGCACCGGGGGTGGCAGGGGGTTCGGTACGCAGTATTTT. Translating gives CASTGGGRGFGTQYF. The full variable domain, its missing parts supplied by reference TRBV11-2 and TRBJ2-3, is EAGVAQSPRYKIIEKRQSVAFWCNPISGHATLYWYQQILGQGPKLLIQFQNNGVVDDSQLPKDRFSAERLKGVDSTLKIQPAKLEDSAVYLCASTGGGRGFGTQYFGPGTRLTVL.

This clone was counted a single time. The chain uses TRBV18 and TRBJ2-3; TRBD2 matches at 16 bases. Germline CDR1 reads KGHSH; CDR2 reads LQKENI. The trim removed 4 bases at V and 5 bases at J, leaving 6 bases unmatched. The CDR3 totals 17 residues. CDR3 loop: CASSQPGLAGGQDTQYF. For the CDR3, the DNA is TGTGCCAGCTCACAACCGGGACTAGCGGGGGGGCAAGATACGCAGTATTTT.

V and J are TRBV2 and TRBJ1-1; D ambiguous. In germline, CDR1 is SNHLY, CDR2 FYNNEI. This CDR3 region has 12 residues. Trimming left V 7 bases short and J 6 bases short, with 12 bases between. CDR3 loop: CASTFAQPEAFF. CDR3 bases: TGTGCCAGCACGTTTGCACAACCTGAAGCTTTCTTT.

This clone was seen a handful of times. The chain carries TRBV14 and TRBJ1-6; 9 nucleotides agree with TRBD1. This CDR3 spans 15 amino acids. The V gene's germline CDR1 is SGHDN and CDR2 FVKESK. Trimming took 4 bases from V and 8 from J; bases not matched to a gene: 6. The CDR3 loop is CASSRGTGTHSPLHF. The CDR3 region has the DNA TGTGCCAGCAGCCGAGGGACAGGGACGCATTCACCCCTCCACTTT.

This clone came up once. CDR3 amino acids: CASKLPITANYGYTF. The DNA of the CDR3 is TGTGCCAGCAAGCTGCCTATCACCGCAAACTATGGCTACACCTTC. The chain links TRBV6-5 to TRBJ1-2; D is ambiguous. The V gene's germline CDR1 is MNHEY and CDR2 SVGAGI. Trimming stripped 7 bases from V and 2 bases from J, with 17 bases between. The CDR3 sequence is 15 residues long.

V gene TRBV5-6 combines with J gene TRBJ1-6; 9 bases line up with TRBD1. Trimming removed 4 bases from V and 9 bases from J; junction bases left unmatched: 5. The germline gives CDR1 SGHDT, CDR2 YYEEEE. CDR3 size: 14 residues. CDR3 nucleotides: TGTGCCAGCAGCAACCGGGACAGGGTTTCACCCCTCCACTTT. It codes for CASSNRDRVSPLHF. The variable domain in full, with the rest retrieved from reference TRBV5-6 and TRBJ1-6, is DAGVTQSPTHLIKTRGQQVTLRCSPKSGHDTVSWYQQALGQGPQFIFQYYEEEERQRGNFPDRFSGHQFPNYSSELNVNALLLGDSALYLCASSNRDRVSPLHFGNGTRLTVT.

The chain uses TRBV28 and TRBJ1-5, with D maybe TRBD1 (5 bases). The germline V and J ends were trimmed by 2 bases and 3 bases, with 11 bases remaining between them. The CDR3 spans 15 residues. The germline gives CDR1 MDHEN, CDR2 SYDVKM. Here the CDR3 reads CASSLGGAFNQPQHF. CDR3 bases: TGTGCCAGCAGTTTAGGAGGGGCGTTCAATCAGCCCCAGCATTTT.

The V call is TRBV9, the J call TRBJ2-2; 10 bases are shared with TRBD1. The CDR3 consists of 16 residues. V was pared by 6 bases and J by 3 bases, with 8 bases of the junction left unmatched. Per germline, CDR1 SGDLS and CDR2 YYNGEE. CDR3: CASTSRDRGDTGELFF. For the CDR3, the DNA is TGTGCCAGCACCAGCCGGGACAGGGGTGACACCGGGGAGCTGTTTTTT.

This CDR3 is CASSPPGGRAGTDTQYF. In DNA form, the CDR3 reads TGTGCCAGCAGCCCCCCGGGCGGGAGGGCGGGCACAGATACGCAGTATTTT. The chain recombines TRBV5-4 with TRBJ2-3; 9 bases are a match to TRBD2. The length of the CDR3 is 17 residues. CDR1 is SGHNT, CDR2 YYREEE, per germline (reference sequence). The trim removed 4 bases at V and 1 base at J, leaving 10 bases unmatched.

V usage is TRBV24-1 and J usage is TRBJ1-1, with 11 bases lining up with TRBD1. Germline assignment: CDR1 KGHDR and CDR2 SFDVKD. This CDR3 comprises 16 residues. Trimming took 6 bases from V and 5 from J; bases not matched to a gene: 10. CDR3 DNA: TGTGCCACCAGTCCGAGATGGACAGGGGGCAGAACTGAAGCTTTCTTT. Translated: CATSPRWTGGRTEAFF.

The chain links TRBV9 to TRBJ2-3; possible D gene TRBD2, 5 bases. Trimming pared 2 bases from V and 6 bases from J, leaving 19 bases between. Germline values: CDR1 SGDLS, CDR2 YYNGEE. The CDR3 extends over 16 amino acids. CDR3 loop: CASSVAGVLGADTQYF. The DNA of the CDR3 is TGTGCCAGCAGCGTGGCCGGGGTTCTTGGAGCGGATACGCAGTATTTT.

This chain uses TRBV28 with TRBJ1-3; no clear D. This CDR3 region has 13 residues. The germline V and J ends were trimmed by 5 bases and 9 bases, with 14 bases remaining between them. Per germline, CDR1 MDHEN and CDR2 SYDVKM. DNA for the CDR3: TGTGCCAGCAGTCCATCGCTAAGTGGCACCATATATTTT. This sequence encodes CASSPSLSGTIYF. The full variable domain, completed using reference TRBV28 and TRBJ1-3, is DVKVTQSSRYLVKRTGEKVFLECVQDMDHENMFWYRQDPGLGLRLIYFSYDVKMKEKGDIPEGYSVSREKKERFSLILESASTNQTSMYLCASSPSLSGTIYFGEGSWLTVV.

This chain joins TRBV29-1 and TRBJ1-4; TRBD1 is a possible D gene (6 bases). Trimming left V 7 bases short and J 5 bases short, with 14 bases between. From germline, CDR1 is SQVTM and CDR2 ANQGSEA. This CDR3 is 13 amino acids long. The CDR3 bases are TGCAGCGCCAGGACAGCCCAGAATGAAAAACTGTTTTTT. It specifies CSARTAQNEKLFF.

The CDR3 is CASTQDTGLVNTEAFF. CDR3 sequence (DNA): TGTGCCAGCACCCAAGACACAGGCTTAGTAAACACTGAAGCTTTCTTT. The chain is built from TRBV11-2 and TRBJ1-1; D perhaps matches TRBD1 (5 bases). CDR1 SGHAT and CDR2 FQNNGV come from the germline V gene. Trimming left V 7 bases short and J 2 bases short, with 20 bases between. CDR3 length: 16 residues. Together with reference TRBV11-2 and TRBJ1-1, the CDR3 gives the full variable domain: EAGVAQSPRYKIIEKRQSVAFWCNPISGHATLYWYQQILGQGPKLLIQFQNNGVVDDSQLPKDRFSAERLKGVDSTLKIQPAKLEDSAVYLCASTQDTGLVNTEAFFGQGTRLTVV.

The chain joins TRBV5-1 to TRBJ1-1; D remains unclear. V was trimmed by 0 bases and J by 0 bases, leaving 9 bases between them. Germline CDR1 is SGHRS and CDR2 is YFSETQ. This CDR3 spans 15 amino acids. The CDR3 sequence: CASSLDTAMNTEAFF. CDR3 bases: TGCGCCAGCAGCTTGGATACAGCCATGAACACTGAAGCTTTCTTT.

The V call is TRBV2, the J call TRBJ2-3, with D uncertain. Germline V gene sequence: CDR1 SNHLY, CDR2 FYNNEI. The CDR3 contains 12 residues. V dropped 7 bases and J dropped 3 bases, with 8 bases sitting between them. For the CDR3, the DNA is TGTGCCAGCAATTTCGGGACAGATACGCAGTATTTT. Amino acid sequence: CASNFGTDTQYF.